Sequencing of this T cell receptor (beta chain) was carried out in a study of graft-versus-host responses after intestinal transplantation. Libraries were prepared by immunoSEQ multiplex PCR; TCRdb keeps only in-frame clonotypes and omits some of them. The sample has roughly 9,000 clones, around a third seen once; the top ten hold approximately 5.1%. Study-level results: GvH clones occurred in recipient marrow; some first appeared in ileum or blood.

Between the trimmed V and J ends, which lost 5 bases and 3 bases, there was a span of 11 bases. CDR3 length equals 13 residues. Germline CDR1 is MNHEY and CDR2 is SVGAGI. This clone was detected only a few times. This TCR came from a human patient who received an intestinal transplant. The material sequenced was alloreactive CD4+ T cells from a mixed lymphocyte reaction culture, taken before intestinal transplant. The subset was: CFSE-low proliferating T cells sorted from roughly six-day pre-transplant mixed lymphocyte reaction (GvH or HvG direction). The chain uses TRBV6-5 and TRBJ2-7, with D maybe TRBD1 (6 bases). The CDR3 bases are TGTGCCAGCAGTGACCAGGGGATCTACGAGCAGTACTTC. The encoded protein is CASSDQGIYEQYF.